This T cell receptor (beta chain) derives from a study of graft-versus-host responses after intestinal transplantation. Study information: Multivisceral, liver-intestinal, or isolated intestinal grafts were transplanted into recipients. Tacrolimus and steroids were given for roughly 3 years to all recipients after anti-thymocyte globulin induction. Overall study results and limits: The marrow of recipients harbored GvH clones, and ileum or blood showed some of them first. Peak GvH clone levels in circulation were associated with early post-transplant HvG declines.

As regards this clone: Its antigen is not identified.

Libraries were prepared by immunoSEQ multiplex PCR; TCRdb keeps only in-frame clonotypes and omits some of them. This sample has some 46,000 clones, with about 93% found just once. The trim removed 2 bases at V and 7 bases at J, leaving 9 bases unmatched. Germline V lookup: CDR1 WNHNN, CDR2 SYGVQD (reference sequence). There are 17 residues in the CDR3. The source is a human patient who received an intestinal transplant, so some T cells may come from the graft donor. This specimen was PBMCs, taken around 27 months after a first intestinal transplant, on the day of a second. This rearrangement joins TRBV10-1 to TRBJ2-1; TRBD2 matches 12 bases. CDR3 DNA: TGCGCCAGCAGTGAGCCCTCGACTAGCGGGAGCCGGAATGAGCAGTTCTTC. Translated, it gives CASSEPSTSGSRNEQFF.